This T cell receptor beta chain came from a study of CD8 T cells in ankylosing spondylitis. Whole-study findings and limits: Significant enrichment of disease-linked clones was reported in matched ankylosing spondylitis synovial fluid.

TCRdb redid the calling of the 5' RACE reads with MiXCR, one entry per CDR3 protein. This sample carries more than 250,000 distinct CDR3 sequences, around a tenth of them seen once, and the ten largest clones take 9.1%. Unmatched junction bases numbered 3, after V lost 5 bases and J lost 1 base. Germline loops: CDR1 MDHEN, CDR2 SYDVKM. The CDR3 extends over 14 amino acids. In the case of this clonotype: The antigen remains unidentified.

The sequenced material came from blood, either unsorted or a sorted T cell fraction (not recorded which). The source of this sequence is a female donor with ankylosing spondylitis or in good health (not recorded which). The V and J genes are TRBV28 and TRBJ2-7, with 9 bases that match TRBD2. CDR3 residues: CASSSGGLSYEQYF. Here the CDR3 DNA reads TGTGCCAGCAGTAGCGGGGGGCTTTCCTACGAGCAGTACTTC.